This T cell receptor (beta chain) is from a study of T cell repertoires in cytomegalovirus infection (dated by TCRdb to the late 2010s). About the investigation overall: Donor HLA type was relevant to the analysis, because carriage of CMV infection together with the matching HLA type was indicated by public TCR beta signatures.

Study-level results and caveats: In the ex vivo response, HLA-C-restricted CMV-specific TCR beta clonotypes were dominant, and in two of eight donors the single most frequent clonotype came from this HLA-C-restricted group. In both this cohort and an independent cohort of some 370 donors, the cumulative frequency of public TCR beta family members distinguished carriers of CMV infection plus the relevant HLA type.

The V and J ends are trimmed by 0 bases and 3 bases, leaving 6 bases between them. The CDR3, from cysteine to phenylalanine, totals 13 residues. Just CDR3 DNA is preserved here, 39 bases in frame from base 1. The germline V gene encodes CDR1 SGHRS and CDR2 YFSETQ. Note on this clonotype: Its target antigen remains unknown. No much larger clone exists at a distance of one base, and base qualities are not known.

The sample was run on an Illumina HiSeq 1500. TCRdb reworked the public reads: Q25 trimming with fastp, MiXCR clone assembly, productive beta chains retained. One record per CDR3 amino acid sequence lists the most common genes and DNA. Counted in this sample were a few hundred thousand distinct CDR3 sequences; roughly a sixth of them appeared once. The ten top clones hold about 12% of the sample. The chain links TRBV5-1 with TRBJ2-5; the D gene assignment is ambiguous. The origin of this receptor is a human donor in good health (CMV status not recorded). Some clones in this sample may be carry-over from other donors' samples. Sequenced material: PBMCs. The base sequence is TGCGCCAGCAGCTTGGGTATAGAAGAGACCCAGTACTTC. It encodes CASSLGIEETQYF.